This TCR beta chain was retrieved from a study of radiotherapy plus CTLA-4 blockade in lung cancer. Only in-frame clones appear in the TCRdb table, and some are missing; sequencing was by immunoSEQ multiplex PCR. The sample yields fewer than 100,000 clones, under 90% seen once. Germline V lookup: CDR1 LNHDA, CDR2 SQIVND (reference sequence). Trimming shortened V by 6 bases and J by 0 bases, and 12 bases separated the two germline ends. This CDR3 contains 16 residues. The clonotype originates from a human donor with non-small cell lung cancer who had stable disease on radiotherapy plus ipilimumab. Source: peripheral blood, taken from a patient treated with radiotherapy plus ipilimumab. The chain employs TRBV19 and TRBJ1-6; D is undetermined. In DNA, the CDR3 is TGTGCCAGTAGCCCCGTCGGGAGCTCCTATAATTCACCCCTCCACTTT. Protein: CASSPVGSSYNSPLHF.